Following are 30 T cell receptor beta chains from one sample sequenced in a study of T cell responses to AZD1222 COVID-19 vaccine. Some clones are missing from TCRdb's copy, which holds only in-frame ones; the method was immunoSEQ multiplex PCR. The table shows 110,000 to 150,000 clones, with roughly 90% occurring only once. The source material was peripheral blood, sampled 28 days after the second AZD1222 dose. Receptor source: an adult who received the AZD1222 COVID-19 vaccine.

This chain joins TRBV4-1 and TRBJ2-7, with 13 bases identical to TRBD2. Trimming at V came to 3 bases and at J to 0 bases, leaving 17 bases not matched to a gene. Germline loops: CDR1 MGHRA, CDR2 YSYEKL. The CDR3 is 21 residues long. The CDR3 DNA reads TGCGCCAGCAGCCACCCTCCCCCGACTAGCGGGAGGCCAAGGGGCTCCTACGAGCAGTACTTC. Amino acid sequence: CASSHPPPTSGRPRGSYEQYF.

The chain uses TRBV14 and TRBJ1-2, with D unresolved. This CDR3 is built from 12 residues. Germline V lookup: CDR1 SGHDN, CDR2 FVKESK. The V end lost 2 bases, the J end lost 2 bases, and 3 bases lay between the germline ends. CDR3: CASSQQNYGYTF. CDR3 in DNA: TGTGCCAGCAGCCAACAGAACTATGGCTACACCTTC. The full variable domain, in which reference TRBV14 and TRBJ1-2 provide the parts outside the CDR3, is EAGVTQFPSHSVIEKGQTVTLRCDPISGHDNLYWYRRVMGKEIKFLLHFVKESKQDESGMPNNRFLAERTGGTYSTLKVQPAELEDSGVYFCASSQQNYGYTFGSGTRLTVV.

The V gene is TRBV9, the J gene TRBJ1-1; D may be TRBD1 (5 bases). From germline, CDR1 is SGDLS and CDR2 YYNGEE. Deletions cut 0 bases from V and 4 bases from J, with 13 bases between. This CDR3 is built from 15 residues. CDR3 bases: TGTGCCAGCAGCGTAGATCCCGGGGGAGCCACTGAAGCTTTCTTT. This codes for CASSVDPGGATEAFF. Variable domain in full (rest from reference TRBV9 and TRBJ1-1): DSGVTQTPKHLITATGQRVTLRCSPRSGDLSVYWYQQSLDQGLQFLIQYYNGEERAKGNILERFSAQQFPDLHSELNLSSLELGDSALYFCASSVDPGGATEAFFGQGTRLTVV.

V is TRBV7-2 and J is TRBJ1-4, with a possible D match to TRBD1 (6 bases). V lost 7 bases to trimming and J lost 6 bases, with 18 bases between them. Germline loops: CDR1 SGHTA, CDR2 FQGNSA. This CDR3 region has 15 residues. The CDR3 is CASNRGGAGDEKLFF. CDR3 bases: TGTGCCAGCAACCGCGGGGGAGCAGGGGATGAAAAACTGTTTTTT.

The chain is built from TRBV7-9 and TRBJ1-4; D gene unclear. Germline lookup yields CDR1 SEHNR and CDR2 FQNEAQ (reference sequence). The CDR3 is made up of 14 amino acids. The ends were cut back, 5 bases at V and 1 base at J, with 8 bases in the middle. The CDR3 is CASSPPLTNEKLFF. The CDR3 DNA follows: TGTGCCAGCAGCCCGCCGTTAACTAATGAAAAACTGTTTTTT.

CDR3 sequence: CASLRGEGSGNTIYF. For the CDR3, the DNA is TGTGCCAGCCTTCGAGGGGAGGGCTCTGGAAACACCATATATTTT. The chain recombines TRBV7-9 with TRBJ1-3; TRBD1 might be the D (5 bases). The CDR3 runs 15 residues. V lost 8 bases to trimming and J lost 0 bases, with 14 bases between them. Germline V gene data show CDR1 as SEHNR and CDR2 as FQNEAQ (reference sequence).

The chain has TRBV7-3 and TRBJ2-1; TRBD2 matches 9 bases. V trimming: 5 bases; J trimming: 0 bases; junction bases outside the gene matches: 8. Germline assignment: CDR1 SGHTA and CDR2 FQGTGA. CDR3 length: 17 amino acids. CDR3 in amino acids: CASSLSGGLPSYNEQFF. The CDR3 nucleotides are TGTGCCAGCAGCCTTAGCGGGGGACTACCCTCCTACAATGAGCAGTTCTTC.

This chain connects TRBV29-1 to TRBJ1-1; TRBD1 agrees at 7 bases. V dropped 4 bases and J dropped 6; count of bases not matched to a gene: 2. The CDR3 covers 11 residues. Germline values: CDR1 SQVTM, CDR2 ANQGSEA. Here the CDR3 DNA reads TGCAGCGTTGGCAGGGGGGCTGAAGCTTTCTTT. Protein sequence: CSVGRGAEAFF.

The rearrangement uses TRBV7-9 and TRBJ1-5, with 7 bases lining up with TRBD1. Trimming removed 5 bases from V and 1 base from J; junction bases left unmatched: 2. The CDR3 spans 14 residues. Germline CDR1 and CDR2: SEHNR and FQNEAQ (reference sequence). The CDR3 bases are TGTGCCAGCAGCCAGACAGGGAGCAATCAGCCCCAGCATTTT. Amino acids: CASSQTGSNQPQHF.

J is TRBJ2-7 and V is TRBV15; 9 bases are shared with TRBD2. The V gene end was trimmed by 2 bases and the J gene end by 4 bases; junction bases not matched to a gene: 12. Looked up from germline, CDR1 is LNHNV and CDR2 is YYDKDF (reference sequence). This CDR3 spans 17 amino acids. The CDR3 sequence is CATSRPTLSGRGYEQYF. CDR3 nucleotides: TGTGCCACCAGCAGACCGACCCTTAGCGGGAGAGGGTACGAGCAGTACTTC.

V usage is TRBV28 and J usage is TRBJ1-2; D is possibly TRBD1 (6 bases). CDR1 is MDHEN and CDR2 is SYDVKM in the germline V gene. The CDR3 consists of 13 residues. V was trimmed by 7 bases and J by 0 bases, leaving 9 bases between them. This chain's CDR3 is CASTRGPNYGYTF. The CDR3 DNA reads TGTGCCAGCACCCGGGGGCCTAACTATGGCTACACCTTC.

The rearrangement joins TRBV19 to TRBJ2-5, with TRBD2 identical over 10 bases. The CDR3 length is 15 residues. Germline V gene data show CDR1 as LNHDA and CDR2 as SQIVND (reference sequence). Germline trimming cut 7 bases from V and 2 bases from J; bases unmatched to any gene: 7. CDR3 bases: TGTGCCAGTACCCCTAGCGGGAGAAATCAAGAGACCCAGTACTTC. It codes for CASTPSGRNQETQYF.

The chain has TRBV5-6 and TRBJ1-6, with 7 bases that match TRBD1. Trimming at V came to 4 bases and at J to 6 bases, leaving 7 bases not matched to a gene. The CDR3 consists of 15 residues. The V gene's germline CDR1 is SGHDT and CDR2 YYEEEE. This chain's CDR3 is CASSVPGQLNSPLHF. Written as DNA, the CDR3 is TGTGCCAGCAGCGTTCCGGGACAGCTTAATTCACCCCTCCACTTT.

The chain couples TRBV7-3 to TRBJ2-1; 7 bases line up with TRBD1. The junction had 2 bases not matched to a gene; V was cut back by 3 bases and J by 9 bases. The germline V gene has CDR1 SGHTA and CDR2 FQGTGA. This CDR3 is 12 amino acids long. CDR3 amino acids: CASSFRDSEQFF. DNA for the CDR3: TGTGCCAGCAGCTTTAGGGACAGTGAGCAGTTCTTC.

CDR3 sequence reads: CASSPGQHSGANVLTF. In nucleotides, the CDR3 is TGTGCCAGCAGTCCGGGACAACACTCTGGGGCCAACGTCCTGACTTTC. The chain employs TRBV2 and TRBJ2-6; maybe TRBD1 (6 bases). The CDR3 consists of 16 residues. CDR1 SNHLY and CDR2 FYNNEI come from the germline V gene. Deletions cut 5 bases from V and 0 bases from J, with 11 bases between.

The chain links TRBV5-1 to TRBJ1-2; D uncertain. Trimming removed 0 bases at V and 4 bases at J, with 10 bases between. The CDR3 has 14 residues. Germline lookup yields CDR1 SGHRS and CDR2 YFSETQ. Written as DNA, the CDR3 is TGCGCCAGCAGCTTGGAGCGTTCTGTCTATGGCTACACCTTC. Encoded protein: CASSLERSVYGYTF. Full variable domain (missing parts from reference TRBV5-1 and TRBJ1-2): KAGVTQTPRYLIKTRGQQVTLSCSPISGHRSVSWYQQTPGQGLQFLFEYFSETQRNKGNFPGRFSGRQFSNSRSEMNVSTLELGDSALYLCASSLERSVYGYTFGSGTRLTVV.

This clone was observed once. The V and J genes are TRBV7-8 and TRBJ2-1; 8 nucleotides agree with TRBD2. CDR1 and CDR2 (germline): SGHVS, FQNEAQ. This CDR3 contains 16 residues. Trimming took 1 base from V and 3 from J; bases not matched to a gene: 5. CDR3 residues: CASSLVAGTSYNEQFF. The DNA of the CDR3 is TGTGCCAGCAGCTTAGTTGCCGGGACTAGCTACAATGAGCAGTTCTTC.

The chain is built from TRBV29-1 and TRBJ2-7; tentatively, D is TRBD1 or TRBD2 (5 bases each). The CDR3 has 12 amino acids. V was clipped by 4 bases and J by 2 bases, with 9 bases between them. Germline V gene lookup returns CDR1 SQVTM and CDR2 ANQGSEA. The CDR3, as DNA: TGCAGCGTTGGAGGGGAACCCTACGAGCAGTACTTC. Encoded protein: CSVGGEPYEQYF.

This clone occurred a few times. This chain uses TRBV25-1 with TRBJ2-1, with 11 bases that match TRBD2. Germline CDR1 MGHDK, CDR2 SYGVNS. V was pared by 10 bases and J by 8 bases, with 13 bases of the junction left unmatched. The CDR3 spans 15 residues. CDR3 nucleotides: TGTGCCACCGCGAATCTAGCGGGAGGTCTGCATGAGCAGTTCTTC. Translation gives CATANLAGGLHEQFF.

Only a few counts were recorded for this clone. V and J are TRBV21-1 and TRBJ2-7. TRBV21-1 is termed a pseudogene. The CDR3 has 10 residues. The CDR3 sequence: CASSIYEQYF. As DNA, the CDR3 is TGTGCCAGCAGCATCTACGAGCAGTACTTC.

The CDR3: CASSVAGTSGSGSYEQYF. CDR3 nucleotide sequence: TGTGCCAGCAGCGTAGCCGGGACTAGCGGGAGCGGTTCCTACGAGCAGTACTTC. The chain uses TRBV9 and TRBJ2-7, with 14 bases fitting TRBD2. Trimming removed 0 bases from V and 1 base from J; junction bases left unmatched: 6. The V gene's germline CDR1 is SGDLS and CDR2 YYNGEE. The CDR3 has 18 residues.

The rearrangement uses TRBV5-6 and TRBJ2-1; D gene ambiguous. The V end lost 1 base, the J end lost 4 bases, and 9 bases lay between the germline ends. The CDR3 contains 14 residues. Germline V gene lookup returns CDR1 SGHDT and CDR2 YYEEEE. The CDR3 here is CASSLSGFYNEQFF. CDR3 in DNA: TGTGCCAGCAGCTTGTCGGGTTTTTACAATGAGCAGTTCTTC.

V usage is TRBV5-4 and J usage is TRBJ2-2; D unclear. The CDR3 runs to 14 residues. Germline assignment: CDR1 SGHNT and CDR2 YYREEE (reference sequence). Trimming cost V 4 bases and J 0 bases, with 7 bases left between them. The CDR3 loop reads CASSPGSNTGELFF. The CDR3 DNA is TGTGCCAGCAGCCCAGGTTCGAACACCGGGGAGCTGTTTTTT.

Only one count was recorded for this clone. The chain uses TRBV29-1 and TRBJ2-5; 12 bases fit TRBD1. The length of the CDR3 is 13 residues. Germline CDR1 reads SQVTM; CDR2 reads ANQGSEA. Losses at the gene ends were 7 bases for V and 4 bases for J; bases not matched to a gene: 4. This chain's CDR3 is CSEGTGGPETQYF. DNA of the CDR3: TGCAGCGAAGGGACAGGGGGCCCAGAGACCCAGTACTTC.

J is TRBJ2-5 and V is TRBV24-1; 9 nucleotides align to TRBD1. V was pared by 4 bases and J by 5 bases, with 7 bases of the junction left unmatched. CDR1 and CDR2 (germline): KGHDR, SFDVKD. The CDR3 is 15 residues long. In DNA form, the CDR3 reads TGTGCCACCAGTGAGCCTACAGGGGGCCTGGAGACCCAGTACTTC. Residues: CATSEPTGGLETQYF.

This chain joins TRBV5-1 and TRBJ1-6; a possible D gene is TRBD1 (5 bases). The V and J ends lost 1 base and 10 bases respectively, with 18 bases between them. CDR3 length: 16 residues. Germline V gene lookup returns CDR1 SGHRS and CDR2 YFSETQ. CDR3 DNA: TGCGCCAGCAGCTTGAGGAGAGGCGGGGGAGGATCACCCCTCCACTTT. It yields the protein CASSLRRGGGGSPLHF.

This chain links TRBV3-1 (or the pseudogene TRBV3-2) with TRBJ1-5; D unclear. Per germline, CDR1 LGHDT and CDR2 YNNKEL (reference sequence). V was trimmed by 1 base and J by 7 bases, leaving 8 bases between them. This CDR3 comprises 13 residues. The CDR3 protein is CASSQGGSQPQHF. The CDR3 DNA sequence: TGTGCCAGCAGCCAAGGGGGAAGCCAGCCCCAGCATTTT.

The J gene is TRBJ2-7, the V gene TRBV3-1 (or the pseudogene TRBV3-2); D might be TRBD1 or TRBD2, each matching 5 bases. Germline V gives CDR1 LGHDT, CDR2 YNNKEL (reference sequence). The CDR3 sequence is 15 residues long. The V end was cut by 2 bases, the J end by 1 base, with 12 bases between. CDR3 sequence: CASSQPGRTSYEQYF. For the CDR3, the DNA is TGTGCCAGCAGCCAACCGGGACGTACATCCTACGAGCAGTACTTC.

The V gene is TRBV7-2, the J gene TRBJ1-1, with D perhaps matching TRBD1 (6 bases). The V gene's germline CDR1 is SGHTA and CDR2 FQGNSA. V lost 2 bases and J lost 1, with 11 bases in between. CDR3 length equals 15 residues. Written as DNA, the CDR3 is TGTGCCAGCAGCTTAAGAGGACAGAGGAACACTGAAGCTTTCTTT. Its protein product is CASSLRGQRNTEAFF.

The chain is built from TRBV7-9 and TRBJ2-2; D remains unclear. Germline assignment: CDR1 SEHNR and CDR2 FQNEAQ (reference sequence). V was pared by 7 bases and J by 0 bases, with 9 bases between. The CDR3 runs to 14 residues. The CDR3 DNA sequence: TGTGCCAGCATCAGAAAAGCGAACACCGGGGAGCTGTTTTTT. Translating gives CASIRKANTGELFF.